This passage covers 5 T cell receptor beta chains from one sample sequenced in a study of vaccination and CD4 T cells after COVID-19. The antigens these receptors bind are not known. CD4+ T cells that had been cultured provided DNA sequenced with the Oncomine TCR Beta short-read assay. Via MiXCR, TCRdb re-called the PCR reads, giving one row per CDR3 protein. The sample yields around 18,000 distinct CDR3 sequences, around 40% seen once. Specified treatment: approximately nine-day PBMC culture with coronavirus spike peptide pools or control peptides (ViraFEST assay). Material for sequencing was CD4+ T cells from blood, cultured in vitro. The receptor set was obtained from a human donor who had recovered from COVID-19.

This sequence joins TRBV25-1 and TRBJ2-2, with 10 nucleotides matching TRBD1. The CDR3 has 13 amino acids. CDR1 MGHDK and CDR2 SYGVNS come from the germline V gene. The V and J ends lost 9 bases and 6 bases, in that order; junction bases with no gene match: 4. CDR3 in DNA: TGTGCCAGAAGGACAGGGGGGTCCGGGGAGCTGTTTTTT. This codes for CARRTGGSGELFF.

This clonotype has a handful of counts. The chain uses TRBV27 and TRBJ1-1, with D tentatively TRBD1 (6 bases). This CDR3 contains 15 residues. The germline V and J ends were trimmed by 6 bases and 5 bases, with 19 bases remaining between them. The germline V gene encodes CDR1 MNHEY and CDR2 SMNVEV (reference sequence). CDR3 protein: CASSLSNGGATEAFF. In DNA, the CDR3 is TGTGCCAGCAGCCTCTCCAATGGGGGGGCAACTGAAGCTTTCTTT.

This rearrangement joins TRBV10-3 to TRBJ2-2; TRBD1 matches at 7 bases. Germline V lookup: CDR1 ENHRY, CDR2 SYGVKD. The CDR3 is 14 residues long. J was trimmed by 4 bases and V by 6 bases; bases with no gene match: 5. The CDR3 nucleotides read TGTGCCATCAGGGACAGGTTGTCCACCGGGGAGCTGTTTTTT. Translation gives CAIRDRLSTGELFF.

The chain couples TRBV7-9 to TRBJ2-2, with a weak D call TRBD2 (7 bases). This CDR3 contains 19 residues. V dropped 7 bases and J dropped 1 base, with 25 bases sitting between them. The germline V gene has CDR1 SEHNR and CDR2 FQNEAQ (reference sequence). CDR3 DNA sequence: TGTGCCAGCAACCAACCCCTTTTTGGCGGGGGCAAGAACACCGGGGAGCTGTTTTTT. It codes for CASNQPLFGGGKNTGELFF.

The chain employs TRBV28 and TRBJ2-7; maybe TRBD2 (6 bases). Germline lookup yields CDR1 MDHEN and CDR2 SYDVKM. The ends were cut back, 9 bases at V and 0 bases at J, with 9 bases in the middle. This CDR3 region has 12 residues. The CDR3, as DNA: TGTGCCAGTCGGGACTTCTCCTACGAGCAGTACTTC. This encodes CASRDFSYEQYF.